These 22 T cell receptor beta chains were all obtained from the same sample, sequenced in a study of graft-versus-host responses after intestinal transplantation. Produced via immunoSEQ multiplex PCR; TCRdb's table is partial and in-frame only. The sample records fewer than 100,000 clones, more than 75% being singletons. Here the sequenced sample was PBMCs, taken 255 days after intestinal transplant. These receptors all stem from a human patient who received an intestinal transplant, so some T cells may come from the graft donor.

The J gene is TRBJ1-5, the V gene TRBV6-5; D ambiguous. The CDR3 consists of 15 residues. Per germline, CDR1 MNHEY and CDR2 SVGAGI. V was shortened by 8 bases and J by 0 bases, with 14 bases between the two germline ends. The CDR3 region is CASRWATDSNQPQHF. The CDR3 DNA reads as TGTGCCAGCCGCTGGGCTACGGATAGCAATCAGCCCCAGCATTTT.

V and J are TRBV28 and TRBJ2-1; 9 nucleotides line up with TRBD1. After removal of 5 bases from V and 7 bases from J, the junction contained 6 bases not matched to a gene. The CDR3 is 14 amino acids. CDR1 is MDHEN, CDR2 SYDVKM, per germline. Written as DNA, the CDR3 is TGTGCCAGCAGTAACAGGGGGCGCAAGAATGAGCAGTTCTTC. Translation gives CASSNRGRKNEQFF.

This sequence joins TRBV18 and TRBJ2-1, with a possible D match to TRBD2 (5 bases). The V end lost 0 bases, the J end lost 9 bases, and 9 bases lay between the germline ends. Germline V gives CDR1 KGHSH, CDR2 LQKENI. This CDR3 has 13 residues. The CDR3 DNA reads TGTGCCAGCTCACCACCGAGCGGCGGTGAGCAGTTCTTC. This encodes CASSPPSGGEQFF.

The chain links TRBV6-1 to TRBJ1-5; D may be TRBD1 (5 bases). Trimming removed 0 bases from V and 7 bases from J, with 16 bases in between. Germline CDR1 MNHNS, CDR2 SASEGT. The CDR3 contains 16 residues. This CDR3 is CASSEALGVASQPQHF. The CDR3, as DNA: TGTGCCAGCAGTGAAGCGCTGGGGGTAGCTTCGCAGCCCCAGCATTTT.

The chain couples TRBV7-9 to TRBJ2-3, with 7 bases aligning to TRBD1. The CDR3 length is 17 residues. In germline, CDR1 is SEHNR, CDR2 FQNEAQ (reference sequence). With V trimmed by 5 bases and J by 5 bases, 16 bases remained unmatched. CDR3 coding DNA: TGTGCCAGCAGCCCGCGGACAGGCGTCCATCCCCAAGATACGCAGTATTTT. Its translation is CASSPRTGVHPQDTQYF. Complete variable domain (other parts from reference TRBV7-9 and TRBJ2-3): DTGVSQNPRHKITKRGQNVTFRCDPISEHNRLYWYRQTLGQGPEFLTYFQNEAQLEKSRLLSDRFSAERPKGSFSTLEIQRTEQGDSAMYLCASSPRTGVHPQDTQYFGPGTRLTVL.

CDR3 residues: CASSPVDNTEAFF. For the CDR3, the DNA is TGTGCCAGCAGCCCAGTGGACAACACTGAAGCTTTCTTT. The chain joins TRBV7-9 to TRBJ1-1; D is unresolved. The length of the CDR3 is 13 residues. The germline V gene encodes CDR1 SEHNR and CDR2 FQNEAQ (reference sequence). Trimming pared 5 bases from V and 2 bases from J, leaving 9 bases between. Using reference TRBV7-9 and TRBJ1-1 for the parts outside the CDR3, the full variable domain is DTGVSQNPRHKITKRGQNVTFRCDPISEHNRLYWYRQTLGQGPEFLTYFQNEAQLEKSRLLSDRFSAERPKGSFSTLEIQRTEQGDSAMYLCASSPVDNTEAFFGQGTRLTVV.

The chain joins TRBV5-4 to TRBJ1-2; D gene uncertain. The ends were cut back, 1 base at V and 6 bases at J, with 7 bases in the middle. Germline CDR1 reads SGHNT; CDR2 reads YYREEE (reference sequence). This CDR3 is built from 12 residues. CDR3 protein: CASSLLTDGYTF. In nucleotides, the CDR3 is TGTGCCAGCAGCTTGCTAACAGATGGCTACACCTTC. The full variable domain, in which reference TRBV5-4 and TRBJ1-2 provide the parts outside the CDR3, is ETGVTQSPTHLIKTRGQQVTLRCSSQSGHNTVSWYQQALGQGPQFIFQYYREEENGRGNFPPRFSGLQFPNYSSELNVNALELDDSALYLCASSLLTDGYTFGSGTRLTVV.

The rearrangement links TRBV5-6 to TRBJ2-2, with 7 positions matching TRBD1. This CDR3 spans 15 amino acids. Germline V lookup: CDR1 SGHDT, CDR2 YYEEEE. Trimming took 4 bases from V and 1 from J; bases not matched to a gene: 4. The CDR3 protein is CASSIDRENTGELFF. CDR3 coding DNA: TGTGCCAGCAGCATAGACAGGGAGAACACCGGGGAGCTGTTTTTT.

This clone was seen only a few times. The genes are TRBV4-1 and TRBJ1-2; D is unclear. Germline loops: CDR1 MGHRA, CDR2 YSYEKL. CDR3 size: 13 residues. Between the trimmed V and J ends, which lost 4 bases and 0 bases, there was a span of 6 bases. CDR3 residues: CASSLGTNYGYTF. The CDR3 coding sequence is TGCGCCAGCAGCCTAGGTACTAACTATGGCTACACCTTC.

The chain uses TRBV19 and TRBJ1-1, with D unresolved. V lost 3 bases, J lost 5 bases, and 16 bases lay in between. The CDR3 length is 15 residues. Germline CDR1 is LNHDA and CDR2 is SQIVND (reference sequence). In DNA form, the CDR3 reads TGTGCCAGTAGTATTTTAGGGTCGGGTCTGACTGAAGCTTTCTTT. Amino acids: CASSILGSGLTEAFF.

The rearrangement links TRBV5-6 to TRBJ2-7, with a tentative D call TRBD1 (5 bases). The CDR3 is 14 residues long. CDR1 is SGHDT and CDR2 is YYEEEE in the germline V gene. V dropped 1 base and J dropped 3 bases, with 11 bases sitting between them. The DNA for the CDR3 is TGTGCCAGCAGCTTGAGGGGCAGGTACTACGAGCAGTACTTC. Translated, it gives CASSLRGRYYEQYF.

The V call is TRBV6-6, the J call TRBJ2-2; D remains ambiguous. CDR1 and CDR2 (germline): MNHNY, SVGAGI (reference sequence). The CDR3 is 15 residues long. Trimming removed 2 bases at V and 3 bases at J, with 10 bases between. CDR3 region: CASSYDPRYTGELFF. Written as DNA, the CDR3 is TGTGCCAGCAGTTACGACCCCAGATACACCGGGGAGCTGTTTTTT.

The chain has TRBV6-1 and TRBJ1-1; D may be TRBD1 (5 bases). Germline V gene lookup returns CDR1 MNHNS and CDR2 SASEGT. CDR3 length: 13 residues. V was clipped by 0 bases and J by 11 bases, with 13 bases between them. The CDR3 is CASSEAARGWAFF. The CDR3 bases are TGTGCCAGCAGTGAAGCCGCTAGGGGATGGGCTTTCTTT.

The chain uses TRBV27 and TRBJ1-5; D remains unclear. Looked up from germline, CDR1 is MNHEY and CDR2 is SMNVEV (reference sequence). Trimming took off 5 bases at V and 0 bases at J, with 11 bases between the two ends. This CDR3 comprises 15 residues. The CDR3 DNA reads TGTGCCAGCAGTCCAAGCATCTATAGCAATCAGCCCCAGCATTTT. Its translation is CASSPSIYSNQPQHF.

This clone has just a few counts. The DNA of the CDR3 is TGTGCCAGCACCCCGGGCGGATACTCCTACGAGCAGTACTTC. This translates into CASTPGGYSYEQYF. This chain uses TRBV28 with TRBJ2-7; the D is unclear. Per germline, CDR1 MDHEN and CDR2 SYDVKM. The CDR3 has 14 amino acids. Trimming took off 7 bases at V and 0 bases at J, with 13 bases between the two ends.

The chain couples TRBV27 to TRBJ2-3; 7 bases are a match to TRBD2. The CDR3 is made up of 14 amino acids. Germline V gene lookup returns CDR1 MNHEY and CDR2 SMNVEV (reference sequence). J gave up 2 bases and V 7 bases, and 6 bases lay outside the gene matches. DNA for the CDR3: TGTGCCAGCACCTTGGGGGGGACCACAGATACGCAGTATTTT. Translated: CASTLGGTTDTQYF.

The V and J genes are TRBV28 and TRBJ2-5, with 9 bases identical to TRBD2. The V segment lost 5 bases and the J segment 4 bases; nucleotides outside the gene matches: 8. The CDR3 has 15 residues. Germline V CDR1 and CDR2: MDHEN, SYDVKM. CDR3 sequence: CASSRPLSGGETQYF. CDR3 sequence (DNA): TGTGCCAGCAGTCGTCCACTTAGCGGGGGAGAGACCCAGTACTTC.

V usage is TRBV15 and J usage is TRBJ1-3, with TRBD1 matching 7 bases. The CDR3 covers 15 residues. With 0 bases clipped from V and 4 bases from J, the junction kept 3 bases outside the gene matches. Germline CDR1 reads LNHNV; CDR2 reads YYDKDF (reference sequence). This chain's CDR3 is CATSRDTGDGNTIYF. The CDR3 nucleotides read TGTGCCACCAGCAGAGACACAGGGGACGGAAACACCATATATTTT.

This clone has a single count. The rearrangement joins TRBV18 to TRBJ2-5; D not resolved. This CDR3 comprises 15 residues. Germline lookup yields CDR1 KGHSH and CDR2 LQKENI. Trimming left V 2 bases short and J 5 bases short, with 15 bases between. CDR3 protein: CASSPSEWQEETQYF. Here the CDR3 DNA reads TGTGCCAGCTCACCATCGGAATGGCAGGAGGAGACCCAGTACTTC.

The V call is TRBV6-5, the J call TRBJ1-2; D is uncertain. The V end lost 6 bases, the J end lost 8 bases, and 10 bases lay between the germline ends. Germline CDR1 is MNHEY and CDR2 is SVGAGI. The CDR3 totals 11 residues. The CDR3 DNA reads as TGTGCCAGCAGCCAAAATGGGGGCTACACCTTC. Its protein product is CASSQNGGYTF.

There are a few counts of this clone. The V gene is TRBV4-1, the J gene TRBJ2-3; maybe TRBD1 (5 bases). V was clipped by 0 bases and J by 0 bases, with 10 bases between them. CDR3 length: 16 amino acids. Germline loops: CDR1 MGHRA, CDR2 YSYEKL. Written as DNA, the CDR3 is TGCGCCAGCAGCCAAGATCCCCAGGGCAGCACAGATACGCAGTATTTT. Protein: CASSQDPQGSTDTQYF.

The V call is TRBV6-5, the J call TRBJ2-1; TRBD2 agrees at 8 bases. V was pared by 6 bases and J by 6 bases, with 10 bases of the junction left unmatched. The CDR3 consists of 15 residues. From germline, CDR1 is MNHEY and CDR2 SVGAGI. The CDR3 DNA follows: TGTGCCAGCAGAAAAACCGGGACTAGTTCCAATGAGCAGTTCTTC. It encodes CASRKTGTSSNEQFF.